The 2 T cell receptor beta chains below come from one sample, sequenced in a study of T cells in Graves' hyperthyroidism and ophthalmopathy. From RNA transcripts, TCR beta CDR3 regions were amplified. When the TCR CDR3 underwent first-round RT-PCR, the HTBI primer set was used. Each CDR3 protein is one row after TCRdb ran MiXCR on the multiplex PCR reads. There are around 600,000 distinct CDR3 sequences in the sample; 40% to 55% occur only once, and less than 9.5% lies in the top ten. Sequencing input: peripheral blood or thyroid tissue (not recorded which). The source is an adult man with Graves' disease, either hyperthyroidism or ophthalmopathy (not recorded which).

J is TRBJ1-5 and V is TRBV10-3; D unclear. Looked up from germline, CDR1 is ENHRY and CDR2 is SYGVKD. Trimming removed 2 bases from V and 5 bases from J, with 10 bases in between. The CDR3 contains 14 residues. The CDR3 protein is CAISERTNYQPQHF. The CDR3 coding sequence is TGTGCCATCAGTGAGCGGACCAATTATCAGCCCCAGCATTTT.

This clonotype was detected only a few times. The rearrangement links TRBV12-3 or TRBV12-4 to TRBJ1-1; D may be TRBD1 (5 bases). CDR3 length: 13 amino acids. V was clipped by 4 bases and J by 6 bases, with 12 bases between them. This CDR3 is CASSSGSGAEAFF. In nucleotides, the CDR3 is TGTGCCAGCAGTTCAGGGAGTGGGGCTGAAGCTTTCTTT.